Included here is one TCR beta chain sequence, with context. Its matching antigen is unknown. The data were taken from a study of cytomegalovirus exposure and HLA in healthy donors. Findings and limits, study-wide: About 87% or about 30% of the time was how often most TCR beta V segments were productive, according to an earlier analysis. There was a cluster of highly shared sequence variants that was likely a sequencing artifact.

The PCR contained 60 Vbeta and 13 Jbeta primers. Measured with immunoSEQ multiplex PCR; TCRdb has only the in-frame clones, and not every one. The repertoire holds 150,000 to 200,000 clones, 77% seen once, with 1.4% in the top ten. The CDR3 contains 15 residues. V lost 2 bases to trimming and J lost 4 bases; unmatched junction nucleotides: 7. The germline V gene has CDR1 SNHLY and CDR2 FYNNEI. The source material was PBMCs. This receptor was obtained from a man aged 18 to 29 in good health and CMV-seronegative. This chain links TRBV2 with TRBJ1-2; 7 positions match TRBD1. CDR3: CASSEMDRPFYGYTF. CDR3 DNA: TGTGCCAGCAGTGAAATGGACAGGCCGTTCTATGGCTACACCTTC.